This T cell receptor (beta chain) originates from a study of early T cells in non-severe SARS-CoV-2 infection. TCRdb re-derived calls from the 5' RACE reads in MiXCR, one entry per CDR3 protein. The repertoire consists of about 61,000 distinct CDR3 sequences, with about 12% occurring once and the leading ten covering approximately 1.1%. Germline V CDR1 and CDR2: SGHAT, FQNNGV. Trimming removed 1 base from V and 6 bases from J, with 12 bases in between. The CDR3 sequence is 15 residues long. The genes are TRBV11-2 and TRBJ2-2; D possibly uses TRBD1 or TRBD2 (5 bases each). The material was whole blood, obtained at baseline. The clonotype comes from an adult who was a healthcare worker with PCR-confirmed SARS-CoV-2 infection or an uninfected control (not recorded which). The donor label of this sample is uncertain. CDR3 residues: CASSLGEGLSGELFF. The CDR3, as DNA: TGTGCCAGCAGCTTAGGCGAGGGGTTATCCGGGGAGCTGTTTTTT.